Sequencing of this TCR beta chain was carried out in a study of CD8 T cells in ankylosing spondylitis. General study findings and limits: The authors found the disease-linked clones to be CD8+ and relatively rare in peripheral blood. Disease-linked clones reportedly concentrated significantly in matched ankylosing spondylitis synovial fluid.

A single record per CDR3 protein comes from TCRdb applying MiXCR to the 5' RACE reads. In the table there are 310,000 or so distinct CDR3 sequences, 20% of which are singletons. This clonotype was picked up many times. Antigen unknown. The sequenced material came from blood, either unsorted or a sorted T cell fraction (not recorded which). The TCR originated in a male donor with ankylosing spondylitis or in good health (not recorded which).

As DNA, the CDR3 is TGTGCCAGCAGCAACGAAGGCGGGGATACGCAGTATTTT. The encoded protein is CASSNEGGDTQYF. The rearrangement joins TRBV12-3 or TRBV12-4 to TRBJ2-3, with D possibly TRBD2 on 5 matching bases. This CDR3 is 13 amino acids long. V was pared by 6 bases and J by 6 bases, with 13 bases between.